The entry below describes one T cell receptor (beta chain). This specimen belongs to a study of T cell repertoires in cytomegalovirus infection. Overall study context: Public TCR beta signatures provided an indication of both CMV infection and a matching HLA type.

Germline CDR1 reads LGHNA; CDR2 reads YNFKEQ. The CDR3 length is 16 residues. V lost 3 bases and J 0 bases, leaving 12 bases between the germline ends. TCRdb passed the reads through MiXCR, listing each CDR3 protein once. The sample shows approximately 190,000 distinct CDR3 sequences, over 25% of them seen only once. The sequenced material came from PBMCs. This chain links TRBV4-2 with TRBJ2-1; tentative D call: TRBD2 (5 bases). This sequence was found in a human donor in good health (CMV status not recorded). Some clones in this sample may be carry-over from other donors' samples. The CDR3 loop reads CASSQPGESSYNEQFF. The CDR3 DNA follows: TGTGCCAGCAGCCAGCCTGGGGAGAGCTCCTACAATGAGCAGTTCTTC.